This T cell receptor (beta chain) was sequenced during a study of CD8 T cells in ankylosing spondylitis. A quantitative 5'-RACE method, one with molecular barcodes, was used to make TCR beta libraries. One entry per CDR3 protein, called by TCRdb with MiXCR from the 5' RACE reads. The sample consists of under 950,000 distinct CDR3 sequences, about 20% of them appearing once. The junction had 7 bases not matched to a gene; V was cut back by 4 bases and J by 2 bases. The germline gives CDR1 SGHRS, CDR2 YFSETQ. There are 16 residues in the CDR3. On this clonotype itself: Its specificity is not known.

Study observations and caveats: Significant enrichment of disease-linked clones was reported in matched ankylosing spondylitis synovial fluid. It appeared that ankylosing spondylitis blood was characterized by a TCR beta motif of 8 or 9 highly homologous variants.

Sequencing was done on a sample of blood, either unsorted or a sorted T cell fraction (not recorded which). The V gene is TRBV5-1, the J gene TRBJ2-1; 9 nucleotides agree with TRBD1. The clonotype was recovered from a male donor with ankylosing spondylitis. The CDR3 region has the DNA TGCGCCAGCAGCCCACGGGGACAGGGACCCTACAATGAGCAGTTCTTC. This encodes CASSPRGQGPYNEQFF.